Described below is a single TCR beta chain sequence and its context. No antigen is known for it. No base quality information exists; no much larger clone differs at one position. This entry is derived from a study of shared clonotypes between healthy human individuals (dated by TCRdb to 2020 to 2022). Regarding the study in general: The cohort comprised two women and a few men aged 18 to 49 years. For each donor, three plates each were used for CD4 naive and CD4 memory, two plates were used for CD8 naive, and one plate was used for CD8 memory. To estimate repertoire size and how much clonotype sharing occurs between individuals, the study deeply sequenced the blood TCR repertoires of five healthy adults. To increase sequencing depth and limit assay-specific biases, TCR repertoire library preparation and sequencing were carried out by different laboratories using diverse techniques. Leukapheresis yielded between about 0.85 and 10 billion PBMCs per donor.

Beyond this particular receptor, the publication reports: Pairwise subsampling led to the expectation that sequencing depth would affect the degree of clonotype sharing among donors. Even with the large sequencing depth, rarefaction of the sorted-subset datasets indicated that sequencing was incomplete. When several donors were compared, the shared fraction of clonotypes was about 5% for naive CD4, about 4% for naive CD8, 2.3% for memory CD4, and 0.35% to 0.4% for memory CD8. Estimated clonotype richness was generally larger for naive than for memory subsets. Sampling was restricted to blood, and TCR repertoires in tissues likely differ from the TCR repertoires found in blood. The genetic and exposure-history diversity represented was limited by the small number of donors. Higher generation probabilities were observed for clonotypes shared by all four sorted-subset donors than for non-shared clonotypes.

Trimming removed 2 bases from V and 6 bases from J; the gene matches leave 9 bases unexplained. The CDR3 measures 15 amino acids from cysteine to phenylalanine. Only the CDR3 portion is preserved as DNA: 45 bases, with reading frame beginning at the first base. As encoded in the germline V gene, CDR1 is SGHRS while CDR2 is YFSETQ. The donors were healthy, HIV-negative adults with no recently reported acute infections or vaccinations. Every donor was a Caucasian adult living in Nashville, Tennessee, USA. Magnetic negative selection was used to enrich CD4+ T cells, after which naive cells were positively selected on CD45RA and the negative fraction became the memory subset. Blood was obtained by leukapheresis, after which PBMCs were separated by Ficoll-Histopaque density gradient centrifugation and cryopreserved in liquid nitrogen vapor phase. Purity and quantity of every magnetically sorted T cell population were checked by analytical flow cytometry. From each sorted fraction, genomic DNA was isolated and quantified by UV absorbance on a Nanodrop 2000c.

Using the deep immunoSEQ assay, TCR CDR3 regions were amplified from genomic DNA by multiplex PCR. For each cell subset, the extracted genomic DNA was distributed evenly across all wells of several immunoSEQ 96-well plates, and each plate served as one replicate. For sorted subsets, about 210 ng of genomic DNA, equivalent to about 30,000 T cell genomes, went into each replicate PCR. The purified libraries were quantified using a Qubit 3.0 fluorometer, sized with a Bioanalyzer 2100, and then quantified again using the KAPA Library Quantification kit. Each immunoSEQ 96-well plate was sequenced on its own single-read 150-cycle Illumina NextSeq 550 flow cell. From the authors' description of their analysis: Because only junctional sequences without quality scores were contained in the immunoSEQ output, filtering matching that applied to full-length reads could not be performed. To assign V/J genes and CDR3, sequences were annotated against IMGT germline references using PyIR, a Python wrapper for IgBLAST v1.9. Reads were removed for weak V/J assignments (E-value above 1e-6), missing CDR3, stop codons, out-of-frame junctions, or ambiguous translated residues. V3J clonotypes were defined as sequences sharing an identical inferred V gene, J gene, and CDR3 amino acid sequence. To compute the percentage overlap between repertoires, the number of shared unique clonotypes was divided by the size of the smaller repertoire. Repertoire richness was assessed with RTK rarefaction, the Chao1 estimator, and Recon v2.1 estimates of unobserved clonotypes. OLGA was used to compute generation probabilities for all TCRbeta clonotypes that the gDNA method yielded from a few donors. As stored in TCRdb, this immuneACCESS dataset retains in-frame rearrangements with V and J assigned. A fraction of the clones does not appear; measured against another copy, unresolved V genes explain less than half of the discrepancy, and the remainder lacks a known reason. V and J calls and clone size follow that table, whereas D and trimming were derived from the DNA. This sample holds more than 2 million clones; roughly 94% were observed only once. The ten largest clones take up more than 0.1% of the sample.

This sequence uses TRBV5-1 and TRBJ2-7; TRBD1 fits 9 bases in the junction. Sequenced material: naive CD4+ T cells sorted from blood. The cell subset or site label on this specimen signifies: CD45RA+ positively selected. This TCR was recovered from a young man in good health. The DNA sequence is given as TGCGCCAGCAGCTTAGGGACAGGGACAATCTCCGAGCAGTACTTC. The translation is CASSLGTGTISEQYF.